What follows are 27 T cell receptor beta chains derived from one specimen sequenced in a study of vaccination and CD4 T cells after COVID-19. The antigens these receptors bind are not known. Stated treatment: approximately 10-day PBMC culture with coronavirus spike peptide pools or control peptides (ViraFEST assay). The assay that was used to sequence DNA from cultured CD4+ T cells was the Oncomine TCR Beta short-read assay. Using its own MiXCR run on the PCR reads, TCRdb lists one record per CDR3 protein. This sample has more than 15,000 distinct CDR3 sequences, with 44% found just once. The material sequenced was CD4+ T cells from blood, cultured in vitro. These receptor sequences come from a human donor who had recovered from COVID-19.

This clonotype was recorded a few times. This rearrangement joins TRBV20-1 to TRBJ1-1, with D possibly being TRBD1 (6 bases). This CDR3 contains 13 residues. Germline V gives CDR1 DFQATT, CDR2 SNEGSKA (reference sequence). The V gene lost 5 bases and the J gene lost 1 base, with 11 bases spanning the gap. CDR3 loop: CSACDRPNTEAFF. CDR3 DNA sequence: TGCAGTGCTTGCGACAGGCCGAACACTGAAGCTTTCTTT.

The chain employs TRBV6-5 and TRBJ2-7; D unresolved. V shed 2 bases and J shed 6 bases, with 8 bases lying between them. CDR3 length: 12 amino acids. CDR1 and CDR2 (germline): MNHEY, SVGAGI. CDR3 sequence (DNA): TGTGCCAGCAGTTACCTTCCGGGCGAGCAGTACTTC. It is translated as CASSYLPGEQYF.

The chain recombines TRBV5-6 with TRBJ2-1; 7 nucleotides agree with TRBD2. Germline CDR1 SGHDT, CDR2 YYEEEE. The CDR3 loop spans 16 amino acids. V lost 0 bases and J lost 9; bases outside the gene matches: 12. The CDR3 reads CASSLGWTRLKGEQFF. The CDR3, as DNA: TGTGCCAGCAGCTTGGGGTGGACTAGGCTGAAGGGTGAGCAGTTCTTC.

There are a few counts of this clonotype. The chain recombines TRBV7-2 with TRBJ1-2, with D possibly being TRBD1 (6 bases). Between the trimmed V and J ends, which lost 5 bases and 2 bases, there was a span of 15 bases. This CDR3 contains 15 residues. Germline values: CDR1 SGHTA, CDR2 FQGNSA. CDR3 nucleotides: TGTGCCAGCAGCACTCGGACAGACCCGAACTATGGCTACACCTTC. Its translation is CASSTRTDPNYGYTF. The variable domain in full, with the rest retrieved from reference TRBV7-2 and TRBJ1-2, is GAGVSQSPSNKVTEKGKDVELRCDPISGHTALYWYRQSLGQGLEFLIYFQGNSAPDKSGLPSDRFSAERTGGSVSTLTIQRTQQEDSAVYLCASSTRTDPNYGYTFGSGTRLTVV.

The chain couples TRBV5-1 to TRBJ1-1, with D possibly matching TRBD1 (5 bases). The CDR3 is 16 amino acids. The germline CDR1 and CDR2 sequences are SGHRS and YFSETQ. Trimming removed 0 bases at V and 4 bases at J, with 16 bases between. The CDR3 DNA sequence: TGCGCCAGCAGCTTGGCCGGGCAGGGTTATAGCACTGAAGCTTTCTTT. It specifies CASSLAGQGYSTEAFF.

This chain connects TRBV20-1 to TRBJ2-3; no clear D gene. This CDR3 contains 14 residues. From germline, CDR1 is DFQATT and CDR2 SNEGSKA (reference sequence). The V gene lost 1 base and the J gene lost 0 bases, with 8 bases spanning the gap. The CDR3 bases are TGCAGTGCTAGAGCGGAGCCAAGCACAGATACGCAGTATTTT. Translation gives CSARAEPSTDTQYF.

The chain joins TRBV7-3 to TRBJ2-5, with TRBD1 as a possible D gene (5 bases). Germline CDR1 and CDR2: SGHTA and FQGTGA. Trimming left V 5 bases short and J 2 bases short, with 9 bases between. This CDR3 is 13 amino acids long. The CDR3 is CASSLDRQETQYF. The CDR3 coding sequence is TGTGCCAGCAGCCTCGACAGACAAGAGACCCAGTACTTC.

Only a few counts were recorded for this clonotype. The chain combines TRBV20-1 with TRBJ1-6; maybe TRBD1 (5 bases). CDR3 size: 14 residues. V lost 5 bases to trimming and J lost 6 bases, with 14 bases between them. Germline CDR1 DFQATT, CDR2 SNEGSKA (reference sequence). CDR3 in amino acids: CSAHVVGANSPLHF. In nucleotides, the CDR3 is TGCAGTGCTCACGTCGTAGGGGCTAATTCACCCCTCCACTTT.

This clonotype is labeled medium-sized. This chain links TRBV6-5 with TRBJ1-1; D remains unclear. Germline V gene lookup returns CDR1 MNHEY and CDR2 SVGAGI. V was cut by 0 bases and J by 4 bases, with 12 bases left in between. The CDR3 covers 15 residues. The CDR3 bases are TGTGCCAGCAGTTACTCTCGGAGGGCGGGCACTGAAGCTTTCTTT. It is translated as CASSYSRRAGTEAFF.

The chain employs TRBV5-5 and TRBJ1-1; TRBD1 aligns across 9 bases. The trim removed 5 bases at V and 4 bases at J, leaving 6 bases unmatched. Germline CDR1 SGHKS, CDR2 YYEKEE (reference sequence). This CDR3 is 14 amino acids long. The CDR3 DNA follows: TGTGCCAGCAGTATGGGACAGGGTGCCACTGAAGCTTTCTTT. It yields the protein CASSMGQGATEAFF.

This chain links TRBV14 with TRBJ2-5; 7 positions agree with TRBD2. Trimming took 4 bases from V and 5 from J; bases not matched to a gene: 13. The CDR3 extends over 16 amino acids. CDR1 and CDR2 from the germline V gene are SGHDN and FVKESK. For the CDR3, the DNA is TGTGCCAGCAGCCGCCATTTAAGGGAGGGCGCGGAGACCCAGTACTTC. Protein sequence: CASSRHLREGAETQYF.

J is TRBJ2-4 and V is TRBV7-9, with 9 bases aligning to TRBD2. The germline V gene has CDR1 SEHNR and CDR2 FQNEAQ (reference sequence). The CDR3 covers 19 residues. The V gene end was trimmed by 3 bases and the J gene end by 0 bases; junction bases not matched to a gene: 12. Written as DNA, the CDR3 is TGTGCCAGCAGCTTCGTTAGTCTGCGGGAGGGTCTAGCCAAAAACATTCAGTACTTC. It codes for CASSFVSLREGLAKNIQYF.

The table lists this clonotype with a count of one. The chain joins TRBV4-3 to TRBJ2-1; a possible D gene is TRBD2 (6 bases). This CDR3 comprises 16 residues. The V gene lost 1 base and the J gene lost 6 bases, with 16 bases spanning the gap. Per germline, CDR1 LGHNA and CDR2 YSLEER. The CDR3, as DNA: TGCGCCAGCAGCCAAGTGCGAATAGCGGCCTTCAATGAGCAGTTCTTC. Its protein product is CASSQVRIAAFNEQFF.

This clonotype was seen once. The chain combines TRBV19 with TRBJ1-2, with D perhaps matching TRBD1 (6 bases). The CDR3 has 16 residues. Trimming pared 9 bases from V and 0 bases from J, leaving 20 bases between. The germline V gene encodes CDR1 LNHDA and CDR2 SQIVND (reference sequence). The CDR3 DNA reads as TGTGCCAGCTTTCTCGGGGGGACACCTACTAACTATGGCTACACCTTC. This codes for CASFLGGTPTNYGYTF.

This clonotype occurred once. The chain is built from TRBV21-1 and TRBJ2-7; the D call in the table, TRBD1, was not verified against the DNA. TRBV21-1 is a pseudogene locus. The CDR3 contains 12 residues. Here the CDR3 reads CASSKVGGGGYF. As DNA, the CDR3 is TGTGCCAGCAGCAAAGTAGGAGGGGGCGGATACTTC.

V usage is TRBV12-3 or TRBV12-4 and J usage is TRBJ2-7; 9 bases fit TRBD2. The CDR3 consists of 13 residues. Germline trimming cut 4 bases from V and 7 bases from J; bases unmatched to any gene: 5. CDR3 DNA: TGTGCCAGCAGTTCTAGCGGGGCTCATGAGCAGTACTTC. Protein sequence: CASSSSGAHEQYF.

This sequence joins TRBV19 and TRBJ1-1; tentative D call: TRBD1 (6 bases). CDR3 size: 18 residues. Per germline, CDR1 LNHDA and CDR2 SQIVND (reference sequence). Trimming stripped 3 bases from V and 5 bases from J, with 25 bases between. The CDR3 loop is CASSMIDRPLMIWTEAFF. The CDR3 nucleotides are TGTGCCAGTAGTATGATAGACAGGCCTCTTATGATATGGACTGAAGCTTTCTTT. The full variable domain, rest sourced from reference TRBV19 and TRBJ1-1, is DGGITQSPKYLFRKEGQNVTLSCEQNLNHDAMYWYRQDPGQGLRLIYYSQIVNDFQKGDIAEGYSVSREKKESFPLTVTSAQKNPTAFYLCASSMIDRPLMIWTEAFFGQGTRLTVV.

V and J are TRBV28 and TRBJ1-1; 8 bases match TRBD1. Per germline, CDR1 MDHEN and CDR2 SYDVKM. The CDR3 extends over 15 amino acids. The trim removed 5 bases at V and 7 bases at J, leaving 12 bases unmatched. The CDR3 here is CASSAPRQGAFEAFF. The CDR3 nucleotides read TGTGCCAGCAGTGCCCCTAGGCAGGGGGCCTTTGAAGCTTTCTTT.

J is TRBJ1-4 and V is TRBV29-1; D gene unclear. The CDR3 is made up of 12 amino acids. Trimming left V 4 bases short and J 3 bases short, with 6 bases between. CDR1 and CDR2 from the germline V gene are SQVTM and ANQGSEA. This chain's CDR3 is CSVGEANEKLFF. The DNA for the CDR3 is TGCAGCGTTGGGGAGGCTAATGAAAAACTGTTTTTT.

In its sample, this clonotype was seen a few times. J is TRBJ1-2 and V is TRBV18, with 7 bases identical to TRBD1. The CDR3 consists of 13 residues. J was trimmed by 4 bases and V by 3 bases; bases with no gene match: 2. CDR1 and CDR2 from the germline V gene are KGHSH and LQKENI. Written as DNA, the CDR3 is TGTGCCAGCTCACCCACAGGGGTCTATGGCTACACCTTC. Residues: CASSPTGVYGYTF.

This clonotype was picked up a small number of times. The chain employs TRBV20-1 and TRBJ1-1, with D unclear. Trimming pared 3 bases from V and 1 base from J, leaving 9 bases between. The CDR3 is 13 residues long. Germline V gene sequence: CDR1 DFQATT, CDR2 SNEGSKA (reference sequence). The CDR3 region has the DNA TGCAGTGCTAGGACCCACCAGAACACTGAAGCTTTCTTT. Translation: CSARTHQNTEAFF.

CDR3 coding DNA: TGCAGTGCCCTCCCGACTAGCGGGAGAAATGAGCAGTTCTTC. It is translated as CSALPTSGRNEQFF. The rearrangement uses TRBV20-1 and TRBJ2-1, with 12 bases fitting TRBD2. After removal of 6 bases from V and 7 bases from J, the junction contained 7 bases not matched to a gene. Germline assignment: CDR1 DFQATT and CDR2 SNEGSKA (reference sequence). The CDR3 loop spans 14 amino acids.

The chain joins TRBV7-8 to TRBJ2-1; 12 nucleotides line up with TRBD2. V lost 5 bases to trimming and J lost 2 bases; unmatched junction nucleotides: 4. Germline V gene sequence: CDR1 SGHVS, CDR2 FQNEAQ. The CDR3 consists of 16 residues. The CDR3 sequence: CASSPGLAGPYNEQFF. DNA of the CDR3: TGTGCCAGCAGCCCGGGACTAGCGGGCCCCTACAATGAGCAGTTCTTC.

This clonotype was picked up one time. The V and J genes are TRBV28 and TRBJ2-1, with D possibly TRBD2 on 5 matching bases. V was trimmed by 7 bases and J by 10 bases, leaving 20 bases between them. This CDR3 is built from 14 residues. Germline values: CDR1 MDHEN, CDR2 SYDVKM. This CDR3 is CASIARTGVREQFF. The CDR3, as DNA: TGTGCCAGCATCGCGAGGACCGGGGTTAGGGAGCAGTTCTTC.

This clonotype occurred once. V gene TRBV4-2 combines with J gene TRBJ2-3, with no clear D. V was trimmed by 0 bases and J by 7 bases, leaving 5 bases between them. This CDR3 spans 12 amino acids. Germline V gene lookup returns CDR1 LGHNA and CDR2 YNFKEQ. The CDR3 loop reads CASSQDKNTQYF. The CDR3 DNA reads as TGTGCCAGCAGCCAAGATAAGAATACGCAGTATTTT.

The chain carries TRBV6-2 or TRBV6-3 and TRBJ2-3, with a possible D match to TRBD1 (6 bases). Trimming removed 4 bases from V and 2 bases from J, with 22 bases in between. CDR1 MNHEY and CDR2 SVGEGT come from the germline V gene. The CDR3 has 18 amino acids. Written as DNA, the CDR3 is TGTGCCAGCAGTTCGGGGTTGTTTAGGGGGACGTCCACAGATACGCAGTATTTT. It specifies CASSSGLFRGTSTDTQYF.

The gene calls are TRBV20-1 and TRBJ2-3, with 7 bases matching TRBD2. Germline V gene data show CDR1 as DFQATT and CDR2 as SNEGSKA (reference sequence). The trim removed 1 base at V and 3 bases at J, leaving 7 bases unmatched. This CDR3 comprises 15 residues. The CDR3 DNA reads TGCAGTGCTAGAGCTGGGACTAACCCAACAGATACGCAGTATTTT. This encodes CSARAGTNPTDTQYF.